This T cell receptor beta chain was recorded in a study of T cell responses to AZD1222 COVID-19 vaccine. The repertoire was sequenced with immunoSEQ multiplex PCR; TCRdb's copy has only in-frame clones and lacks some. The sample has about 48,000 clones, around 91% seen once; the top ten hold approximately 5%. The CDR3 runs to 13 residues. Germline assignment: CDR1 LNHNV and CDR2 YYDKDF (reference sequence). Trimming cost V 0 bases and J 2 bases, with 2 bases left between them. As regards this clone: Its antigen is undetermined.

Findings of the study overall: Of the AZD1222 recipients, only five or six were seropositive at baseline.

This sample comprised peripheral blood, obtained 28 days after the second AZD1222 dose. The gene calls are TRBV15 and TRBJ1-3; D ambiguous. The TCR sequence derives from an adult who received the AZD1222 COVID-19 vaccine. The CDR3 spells CATSREAGNTIYF. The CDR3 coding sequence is TGTGCCACCAGCAGAGAAGCTGGAAACACCATATATTTT.